These 32 T cell receptor beta chains came from one sample sequenced in a study of T cells in Graves' hyperthyroidism and ophthalmopathy. RNA transcripts were the template for amplifying TCR beta CDR3 regions. The TCR CDR3 first-round RT-PCR relied on the HTBI primer set. TCRdb ran MiXCR on the multiplex PCR reads and lists one entry per CDR3 protein. The data show 750,000 to 900,000 distinct CDR3 sequences, more than 30% seen once. Material for sequencing was blood. These receptors were collected from a young man with Graves' hyperthyroidism.

In regard to this clonotype: A much larger clone differs from this one at a single base, so this may be a read error. The chain uses TRBV2 and TRBJ2-5; D might be TRBD1 (5 bases). There are 14 residues in the CDR3. CDR1 is SNHLY, CDR2 FYNNEI, per germline. DNA for the CDR3: TGTGCCAGCAGTGCCAGGGATTACCAAGAGGCCCAGTACTTC. Residues: CASSARDYQEAQYF.

In this sample, this clonotype turned up once. J is TRBJ2-5 and V is TRBV7-3, with a weak D call TRBD1 (6 bases). The CDR3 sequence is 16 residues long. Germline loops: CDR1 SGHTA, CDR2 FQGTGA. V lost 4 bases and J 1 base, leaving 16 bases between the germline ends. In DNA form, the CDR3 reads TGTGCCAGCAGCTCATCCGACAGGACTTCCCAAGAGACCCAGTACTTC. It yields the protein CASSSSDRTSQETQYF.

The chain has TRBV4-1 and TRBJ1-6; 7 bases agree with TRBD1. The CDR3 has 17 amino acids. Germline V CDR1 and CDR2: MGHRA, YSYEKL. V dropped 3 bases and J dropped 0; count of bases not matched to a gene: 5. The CDR3 nucleotides are TGCGCCAGCAGCCATAGACAGGGTGGCTCCTATAATTCACCCCTCCACTTT. Its protein is CASSHRQGGSYNSPLHF.

The chain recombines TRBV15 with TRBJ2-3; D remains ambiguous. V was shortened by 5 bases and J by 1 base, with 10 bases between the two germline ends. From germline, CDR1 is LNHNV and CDR2 YYDKDF (reference sequence). CDR3 length equals 14 residues. The CDR3 DNA sequence: TGTGCCACCAGCCCACACAGTCGCACAGATACGCAGTATTTT. Protein: CATSPHSRTDTQYF.

A single count supports this clonotype. One end of the junction does not line up with germline, which may come from a read error. The rearrangement uses TRBV6-5 and TRBJ1-2; no clear D gene. The germline V gene has CDR1 MNHEY and CDR2 SVGAGI. CDR3 length: 19 residues. The chain's CDR3 is CAISSDHLSTGNLNYGYTF. For the CDR3, the DNA is TGTGCCATCAGTTCCGATCACCTCTCGACCGGGAATCTGAACTATGGCTACACCTTC.

This chain links TRBV4-1 with TRBJ2-6; D is uncertain. The length of the CDR3 is 15 residues. Trimming left V 0 bases short and J 3 bases short, with 6 bases between. Germline values: CDR1 MGHRA, CDR2 YSYEKL. The CDR3 reads CASSQDRVGANVLTF. Written as DNA, the CDR3 is TGCGCCAGCAGCCAAGATCGGGTTGGGGCCAACGTCCTGACTTTC.

The table lists this clonotype with a few counts. The rearrangement joins TRBV4-2 to TRBJ1-1; TRBD1 is a possible D gene (6 bases). The CDR3 is 15 residues long. V was pared by 3 bases and J by 5 bases, with 16 bases between. In germline, CDR1 is LGHNA, CDR2 YNFKEQ. CDR3 sequence: CASSHWDTGRTEAFF. The CDR3 region has the DNA TGTGCCAGCAGCCATTGGGACACCGGGAGGACTGAAGCTTTCTTT.

This clonotype was recorded once. J is TRBJ1-4 and V is TRBV7-9, with D possibly being TRBD1 (6 bases). The CDR3 spans 15 residues. Deletions cut 5 bases from V and 2 bases from J, with 12 bases between. Looked up from germline, CDR1 is SEHNR and CDR2 is FQNEAQ (reference sequence). The CDR3 DNA follows: TGTGCCAGCAGCCCCGCCCAGGGGACTAATGAAAAACTGTTTTTT. Encoded protein: CASSPAQGTNEKLFF.

The rearrangement uses TRBV20-1 and TRBJ1-2, with TRBD1 as a possible D gene (6 bases). The CDR3 is 13 residues long. The germline V gene encodes CDR1 DFQATT and CDR2 SNEGSKA (reference sequence). V was clipped by 5 bases and J by 4 bases, with 14 bases between them. Here the CDR3 reads CSAGGREPYGYTF. In nucleotides, the CDR3 is TGCAGTGCTGGGGGCAGGGAGCCCTATGGCTACACCTTC.

The rearrangement uses TRBV12-3 or TRBV12-4 and TRBJ1-4, with D possibly TRBD1 on 6 matching bases. Trimming cost V 6 bases and J 4 bases, with 12 bases left between them. CDR3 length: 14 amino acids. CDR3 bases: TGTGCCAGCAGCCAGGGGAGCCTTAATGAAAAACTGTTTTTT. Translating it yields CASSQGSLNEKLFF.

This rearrangement joins TRBV20-1 to TRBJ2-5, with 7 positions matching TRBD2. J lost 1 base, V lost 3 bases, and 11 bases had no gene match. Germline-derived CDR1 and CDR2 are DFQATT and SNEGSKA (reference sequence). CDR3 length: 16 amino acids. The DNA for the CDR3 is TGCAGTGCTAGTTGGGGTGGGGGGGGTACCCAAGAGACCCAGTACTTC. Protein sequence: CSASWGGGGTQETQYF.

The rearrangement joins TRBV7-8 to TRBJ1-6; D perhaps matches TRBD1 (5 bases). Germline values: CDR1 SGHVS, CDR2 FQNEAQ. Trimming stripped 6 bases from V and 7 bases from J, with 16 bases between. The CDR3 has 15 residues. CDR3 nucleotide sequence: TGTGCCAGCAGGCGTCCGGGGACTAGAAATTCACCCCTCCACTTT. This sequence encodes CASRRPGTRNSPLHF.

CDR3 nucleotides: TGTGCCAGCAGCGAGATGACAGGGCCGGTTCCTTATGGCTACACCTTC. Protein: CASSEMTGPVPYGYTF. The chain recombines TRBV9 with TRBJ1-2, with 7 bases fitting TRBD1. Germline lookup yields CDR1 SGDLS and CDR2 YYNGEE. The ends lost 3 bases at V and 5 bases at J; junction bases unmatched: 13. The CDR3 length is 16 residues.

The chain employs TRBV19 and TRBJ2-5; D is possibly TRBD1 (6 bases). Per germline, CDR1 LNHDA and CDR2 SQIVND (reference sequence). CDR3 length: 16 residues. V dropped 5 bases and J dropped 3 bases, with 19 bases sitting between them. The CDR3 reads CASSPNPGHPKETQYF. The CDR3 DNA reads as TGTGCCAGTAGTCCTAACCCGGGACACCCGAAAGAGACCCAGTACTTC.

This chain connects TRBV7-8 to TRBJ2-7; D gene ambiguous. CDR1 and CDR2 from the germline V gene are SGHVS and FQNEAQ. Trimming took 5 bases from V and 0 from J, leaving 17 bases between them. The CDR3 totals 16 residues. This chain's CDR3 is CASSPGTSDHSYEQYF. The CDR3 nucleotides are TGTGCCAGCAGCCCCGGTACCTCCGATCACTCCTACGAGCAGTACTTC. Full variable domain (missing parts from reference TRBV7-8 and TRBJ2-7): GAGVSQSPRYKVAKRGQDVALRCDPISGHVSLFWYQQALGQGPEFLTYFQNEAQLDKSGLPSDRFFAERPEGSVSTLKIQRTQQEDSAVYLCASSPGTSDHSYEQYFGPGTRLTVT.

V and J are TRBV20-1 and TRBJ2-7; TRBD2 matches 11 bases. The CDR3 has 14 residues. Germline CDR1 is DFQATT and CDR2 is SNEGSKA (reference sequence). The V and J ends lost 3 bases and 6 bases, in that order; junction bases with no gene match: 7. The CDR3 nucleotides are TGCAGTGCTAGTTATAGCGGGGGGGGGGGCGAGCAGTACTTC. This sequence encodes CSASYSGGGGEQYF.

This clonotype was seen more than once but under ten times. The J gene is TRBJ1-5, the V gene TRBV12-3 or TRBV12-4; D is ambiguous. This CDR3 contains 16 residues. The V end lost 5 bases, the J end lost 7 bases, and 21 bases lay between the germline ends. The CDR3 loop is CASSVSRSNGRQPQHF. DNA of the CDR3: TGTGCCAGCAGTGTCTCGAGGTCTAATGGGAGGCAGCCCCAGCATTTT.

The sample holds many counts of this clonotype. The chain combines TRBV6-1 with TRBJ2-2, with D possibly matching TRBD2 (6 bases). The V and J ends lost 1 base and 5 bases respectively, with 11 bases between them. There are 15 residues in the CDR3. Germline loops: CDR1 MNHNS, CDR2 SASEGT. CDR3 region: CASSEELATTGELFF. In DNA, the CDR3 is TGTGCCAGCAGTGAAGAGCTAGCGACGACCGGGGAGCTGTTTTTT.

This clonotype was detected ten times or more. J is TRBJ2-5 and V is TRBV10-3; 11 nucleotides line up with TRBD2. CDR3 length: 13 residues. The germline gives CDR1 ENHRY, CDR2 SYGVKD. V was clipped by 8 bases and J by 4 bases; unmatched bases: 3. CDR3 sequence (DNA): TGTGCCATCCGGACTAGCGGGTTAGAGACCCAGTACTTC. This sequence encodes CAIRTSGLETQYF.

This chain uses TRBV11-2 with TRBJ1-2; D might be TRBD1 (6 bases). V gave up 0 bases and J gave up 7 bases, with 15 bases separating them. There are 15 residues in the CDR3. The germline V gene has CDR1 SGHAT and CDR2 FQNNGV. The CDR3 loop is CASSLDGRGPSGYTF. CDR3 DNA sequence: TGTGCCAGCAGCTTAGATGGCAGGGGACCGTCTGGCTACACCTTC.

The genes are TRBV7-6 and TRBJ1-4; possible D gene TRBD1, 6 bases. V was cut by 5 bases and J by 7 bases, with 17 bases left in between. This CDR3 is 15 amino acids long. Germline CDR1 and CDR2: SGHVS and FNYEAQ. The CDR3 bases are TGTGCCAGCAGCCCACGGGGGGGGGACACTGAAAAACTGTTTTTT. Its translation: CASSPRGGDTEKLFF.

This clonotype was detected only a few times. Mismatch with germline at one junction end may stem from a read error. The chain carries TRBV10-2 and TRBJ2-7; maybe TRBD2 (6 bases). This CDR3 has 13 amino acids. Looked up from germline, CDR1 is WSHSY and CDR2 is SAAADI. The CDR3, as DNA: TGTGCCAGCAGTGGGGGGAACTCCTACGAGCAGTACTTC. Amino acids: CASSGGNSYEQYF.

This chain joins TRBV2 and TRBJ2-7; tentatively, D is TRBD2 (7 bases). Germline values: CDR1 SNHLY, CDR2 FYNNEI. Trimming removed 5 bases at V and 2 bases at J, with 31 bases between. The CDR3 length is 20 residues. Here the CDR3 reads CASSFGEGGLATMRPYEQYF. CDR3 in DNA: TGTGCCAGCAGTTTCGGGGAGGGGGGATTGGCCACAATGAGGCCCTACGAGCAGTACTTC.

J is TRBJ1-5 and V is TRBV10-3; 10 positions match TRBD1. The CDR3 has 16 amino acids. CDR1 ENHRY and CDR2 SYGVKD come from the germline V gene. Trimming cost V 11 bases and J 0 bases; bases outside gene matches: 10. The chain's CDR3 is CAAATGTGDSNQPQHF. CDR3 coding DNA: TGTGCCGCTGCAACCGGGACAGGGGATAGCAATCAGCCCCAGCATTTT.

This clonotype has only a few counts. V is TRBV6-4 and J is TRBJ1-1; the D is unclear. The germline V and J ends were trimmed by 7 bases and 5 bases, with 17 bases remaining between them. Germline V gene data show CDR1 as MRHNA and CDR2 as SNTAGT. This CDR3 has 14 residues. This CDR3 reads CASMQVWVGTEAFF. Written as DNA, the CDR3 is TGTGCCAGCATGCAAGTCTGGGTCGGGACTGAAGCTTTCTTT.

This clonotype was detected many times. The gene calls are TRBV10-2 and TRBJ2-7, with 13 bases aligning to TRBD2. The V gene's germline CDR1 is WSHSY and CDR2 SAAADI. The V and J ends lost 6 bases and 2 bases, in that order; junction bases with no gene match: 7. CDR3 length: 16 amino acids. CDR3 loop: CASRTGTSGATYEQYF. The CDR3 region has the DNA TGCGCCAGCAGAACCGGGACTAGCGGGGCCACCTACGAGCAGTACTTC.

V gene TRBV7-9 combines with J gene TRBJ2-7, with unresolved D. The CDR3 sequence is 13 residues long. Deletions cut 7 bases from V and 6 bases from J, with 16 bases between. Germline V gene data show CDR1 as SEHNR and CDR2 as FQNEAQ (reference sequence). The CDR3 sequence: CASTPAGQSEQYF. In DNA form, the CDR3 reads TGTGCCAGCACCCCAGCTGGGCAATCCGAGCAGTACTTC. Using reference TRBV7-9 and TRBJ2-7 for the parts outside the CDR3, the full variable domain is DTGVSQNPRHKITKRGQNVTFRCDPISEHNRLYWYRQTLGQGPEFLTYFQNEAQLEKSRLLSDRFSAERPKGSFSTLEIQRTEQGDSAMYLCASTPAGQSEQYFGPGTRLTVT.

This sequence joins TRBV9 and TRBJ1-4, with D possibly being TRBD1 (6 bases). Germline V gene data show CDR1 as SGDLS and CDR2 as YYNGEE. Trimming took off 4 bases at V and 3 bases at J, with 13 bases between the two ends. There are 15 residues in the CDR3. The CDR3 bases are TGTGCCAGCAGCCCCTCAGGGGCGTCTAATGAAAAACTGTTTTTT. This sequence encodes CASSPSGASNEKLFF.

This sequence joins TRBV7-9 and TRBJ1-5; unclear D gene. CDR1 and CDR2 from the germline V gene are SEHNR and FQNEAQ (reference sequence). The CDR3 sequence is 13 residues long. The ends were cut back, 3 bases at V and 7 bases at J, with 10 bases in the middle. The CDR3 nucleotides read TGTGCCAGCAGCTTTGAGGCCAGGCAGCCCCAGCATTTT. It codes for CASSFEARQPQHF.

The CDR3, as DNA: TGTGCCAGCACCGCAGATAAGGGTACGATGAACACTGAAGCTTTCTTT. It yields the protein CASTADKGTMNTEAFF. This sequence joins TRBV25-1 and TRBJ1-1; D is ambiguous. CDR1 and CDR2 (germline): MGHDK, SYGVNS. The CDR3 is made up of 16 amino acids. Trimming stripped 7 bases from V and 0 bases from J, with 18 bases between.

This clonotype was found a few times. The chain uses TRBV4-2 and TRBJ2-5, with 9 bases fitting TRBD1. The V and J ends lost 0 bases and 4 bases, in that order; junction bases with no gene match: 12. The CDR3 is 18 residues long. CDR1 and CDR2 (germline): LGHNA, YNFKEQ. DNA for the CDR3: TGTGCCAGCAGCCAAGATCTAGGCCGGGACAGGGTGCGAGAGACCCAGTACTTC. Protein product: CASSQDLGRDRVRETQYF.

The genes are TRBV25-1 and TRBJ1-6; maybe TRBD1 (6 bases). The V end lost 3 bases, the J end lost 10 bases, and 13 bases lay between the germline ends. Germline lookup yields CDR1 MGHDK and CDR2 SYGVNS. This CDR3 contains 14 residues. The CDR3 DNA is TGTGCCAGCAGTGACACCAGGGGTGTCTCACCCCTCCACTTT. Its protein product is CASSDTRGVSPLHF.